This entry describes one TCR beta chain. This sample stems from a study of blood T cell repertoires in COVID-19. Background on the study: COVID-19 samples, acute and convalescent, were from the United States, Italy and Spain. Sources were T cells, B-cell-depleted T cells, or PBMCs; the material itself was cDNA or gDNA.

The CDR3 length is 24 residues. Original analysis: The authors estimated nucleated cell counts from reference gene primer amplification. The assay was immunoSEQ multiplex PCR, and TCRdb's table has in-frame clones only and misses some. V and J calls and clone size follow that table, whereas D and trimming were derived from the DNA. The data contain 410,000 or so clones, about 91% of them singletons. This receptor was identified in a woman between 35 and 50 years old with COVID-19, enrolled during active disease. This chain uses TRBV21-1 with TRBJ2-7; TRBD2, as called in the table, went unchecked against the DNA. TRBV21-1 is a documented pseudogene. Material: peripheral blood. The CDR3, as DNA: TGTGCCAGCAGCAAAGGGAACAGGCGTGGGACCGGGACTAGCGGGAGCTCAAGCTCCTACGAGCAGTACTTC. Translating it yields CASSKGNRRGTGTSGSSSSYEQYF.